These 9 T cell receptor beta chains originate from one sample sequenced in a study of T-cell memory formation after mild COVID-19. TCRdb reprocessed the 5' RACE reads via MiXCR and lists one record per CDR3 protein. The table records around 340,000 distinct CDR3 sequences, 10% to 15% of them present only once. The specimen sequenced was PBMCs or a T cell subset sorted from them (not recorded which). All receptors derive from a man between 18 and 35 years old who had mild COVID-19 (a few samples of this study predate the infection). Cell type and time point are not known.

This clonotype was found a few times. This chain connects TRBV6-6 to TRBJ2-5; TRBD1 matches at 9 bases. Germline V gene lookup returns CDR1 MNHNY and CDR2 SVGAGI (reference sequence). CDR3 length: 14 amino acids. V was pared by 6 bases and J by 2 bases, with 4 bases of the junction left unmatched. The CDR3 sequence is CASRQGAMQETQYF. CDR3 coding DNA: TGTGCCAGCAGACAGGGGGCAATGCAAGAGACCCAGTACTTC.

This chain uses TRBV2 with TRBJ2-3; 12 bases align to TRBD2. Germline lookup yields CDR1 SNHLY and CDR2 FYNNEI. The CDR3 runs to 16 residues. Unmatched junction bases numbered 5, after V lost 5 bases and J lost 2 bases. The CDR3 DNA follows: TGTGCCAGCAGTCGAGGACTAGCGGGGAACACAGATACGCAGTATTTT. Translation: CASSRGLAGNTDTQYF. The entire variable domain, with the rest obtained from reference TRBV2 and TRBJ2-3, is as follows: EPEVTQTPSHQVTQMGQEVILRCVPISNHLYFYWYRQILGQKVEFLVSFYNNEISEKSEIFDDQFSVERPDGSNFTLKIRSTKLEDSAMYFCASSRGLAGNTDTQYFGPGTRLTVL.

This clonotype was recorded many times. The chain couples TRBV4-3 to TRBJ2-7, with 8 bases aligning to TRBD1. Germline trimming cut 4 bases from V and 4 bases from J; bases unmatched to any gene: 3. The CDR3 runs to 13 residues. Germline V CDR1 and CDR2: LGHNA, YSLEER. DNA of the CDR3: TGCGCCAGCAGCCTTCGACAGGGGTACGAGCAGTACTTC. Translating it yields CASSLRQGYEQYF.

V is TRBV7-2 and J is TRBJ2-7; D gene ambiguous. The V and J ends lost 1 base and 0 bases respectively, with 10 bases between them. In germline, CDR1 is SGHTA, CDR2 FQGNSA. This CDR3 contains 15 residues. This CDR3 is CASSLGVASSYEQYF. As DNA, the CDR3 is TGTGCCAGCAGCTTAGGAGTCGCGAGCTCCTACGAGCAGTACTTC. The full variable domain, its missing parts supplied by reference TRBV7-2 and TRBJ2-7, is GAGVSQSPSNKVTEKGKDVELRCDPISGHTALYWYRQSLGQGLEFLIYFQGNSAPDKSGLPSDRFSAERTGGSVSTLTIQRTQQEDSAVYLCASSLGVASSYEQYFGPGTRLTVT.

This clonotype has ten or more counts. This chain connects TRBV4-3 to TRBJ1-6, with 7 bases lining up with TRBD1. CDR3 length: 16 residues. V lost 0 bases, J lost 7 bases, and 6 bases stayed unmatched. CDR1 and CDR2 from the germline V gene are LGHNA and YSLEER. CDR3 bases: TGCGCCAGCAGCCAAGATCCTGGCAGGGGGAATTCACCCCTCCACTTT. Translated, it gives CASSQDPGRGNSPLHF.

There are many counts of this clonotype. This chain connects TRBV9 to TRBJ2-3; 12 nucleotides align to TRBD2. The trim removed 1 base at V and 6 bases at J, leaving 9 bases unmatched. CDR1 and CDR2 from the germline V gene are SGDLS and YYNGEE. The CDR3 consists of 17 residues. The CDR3 DNA is TGTGCCAGCAGCGTACCGACTAGCGGGGGCGAGAGGGATACGCAGTATTTT. Its translation: CASSVPTSGGERDTQYF. Based on the CDR3 plus reference TRBV9 and TRBJ2-3, the full variable domain is DSGVTQTPKHLITATGQRVTLRCSPRSGDLSVYWYQQSLDQGLQFLIQYYNGEERAKGNILERFSAQQFPDLHSELNLSSLELGDSALYFCASSVPTSGGERDTQYFGPGTRLTVL.

This clonotype was picked up a small number of times. V gene TRBV7-9 combines with J gene TRBJ1-1; D is perhaps TRBD1 (6 bases). V was shortened by 6 bases and J by 1 base, with 18 bases between the two germline ends. The CDR3 covers 16 residues. From germline, CDR1 is SEHNR and CDR2 FQNEAQ (reference sequence). CDR3: CASRPSGAGANTEAFF. CDR3 bases: TGTGCCAGCAGACCGTCGGGGGCAGGGGCGAACACTGAAGCTTTCTTT.

The chain uses TRBV28 and TRBJ2-3; 8 bases map to TRBD2. CDR3 length: 15 amino acids. Germline CDR1 reads MDHEN; CDR2 reads SYDVKM. The V and J ends lost 7 bases and 5 bases, in that order; junction bases with no gene match: 11. As DNA, the CDR3 is TGTGCCAGCACCCCTTCGGGGGGGGGGATAGATACGCAGTATTTT. Translated: CASTPSGGGIDTQYF.

The gene calls are TRBV7-2 and TRBJ2-3; the D is unclear. CDR3 length equals 14 residues. CDR1 is SGHTA, CDR2 FQGNSA, per germline. Deletions cut 8 bases from V and 4 bases from J, with 16 bases between. The CDR3 spells CASSQTAWADTQYF. In DNA form, the CDR3 reads TGTGCCAGCTCCCAAACGGCCTGGGCAGATACGCAGTATTTT. Together with reference TRBV7-2 and TRBJ2-3, the CDR3 gives the full variable domain: GAGVSQSPSNKVTEKGKDVELRCDPISGHTALYWYRQSLGQGLEFLIYFQGNSAPDKSGLPSDRFSAERTGGSVSTLTIQRTQQEDSAVYLCASSQTAWADTQYFGPGTRLTVL.